The T cell receptor beta chain described here comes from a study of blood T cell repertoires in COVID-19. The overall study: Samples of COVID-19 (acute and convalescent) were obtained from the United States, Italy and Spain. Sample material is recorded as cDNA or gDNA derived from T cells, B-cell-depleted T cells, or PBMCs.

In germline, CDR1 is SGHNT, CDR2 YYREEE (reference sequence). The V end lost 0 bases, the J end lost 2 bases, and 11 bases lay between the germline ends. CDR3 length: 15 residues. In the authors' workflow: Using reference gene primer amplification, nucleated cell counts were estimated. Only in-frame clones appear in the TCRdb table, and some are missing; sequencing was by immunoSEQ multiplex PCR. The V and J calls and clone size are taken from that table; D and trimming were inferred from the DNA. Of approximately 100,000 clones listed, roughly 82% are singletons. Sample: peripheral blood. This sequence originates from a man aged 60-69 years with acute or convalescent COVID-19. The J gene is TRBJ1-1, the V gene TRBV5-4; a weak D match, TRBD1 (5 bases). CDR3: CASSLGRTQNTEAFF. DNA for the CDR3: TGTGCCAGCAGCTTGGGAAGGACACAAAACACTGAAGCTTTCTTT.